This T cell receptor beta chain appears in the sequencing data of a study of blood T cell repertoires in COVID-19. In the study overall: Material from acute and convalescent COVID-19 was sourced from the United States, Italy and Spain. T cells, B-cell-depleted T cells, or PBMCs supplied cDNA or gDNA.

V was clipped by 6 bases and J by 11 bases; unmatched bases: 6. The CDR3 is made up of 13 amino acids. Germline CDR1 and CDR2: MNHEY and SVGEGT. Original handling: Amplification from reference gene primers served as the basis for estimated nucleated cell counts. Sequencing was performed with immunoSEQ multiplex PCR; in TCRdb, only in-frame clones are kept and a portion is missing. The D gene and trimming were derived from the DNA, and the V and J assignments and clone size from that table. Of roughly 260,000 clones in the sample, 85% to 90% are singletons; the top ten hold over 9%. This clone has a single count.

The chain has TRBV6-2 or TRBV6-3 and TRBJ2-3; 12 positions match TRBD2. This clonotype originated in a woman aged 25 to 45 with COVID-19, enrolled during active disease. Sequenced material: peripheral blood. The CDR3 protein is CASSPALAGGQYF. CDR3 nucleotides: TGTGCCAGCAGCCCCGCACTAGCGGGAGGGCAGTATTTT.